The clone carrying this T cell receptor (beta chain) was detected many times. Its antigen is not identified. The data were taken from a study of T cell repertoires in cytomegalovirus infection. Across the study: Both a matching HLA type and CMV infection were indicated by public TCR beta signatures. Study outcomes and limitations: CMV carriers with the relevant HLA were identified by cumulative public TCR beta family frequency. Within the response measured ex vivo, HLA-C-restricted CMV-specific TCR beta clonotypes were dominant.

Germline V gene lookup returns CDR1 SGHTA and CDR2 FQGTGA. The CDR3 contains 13 residues. Trimming pared 2 bases from V and 1 base from J, leaving 5 bases between. In TCRdb, the reads were re-called with MiXCR into one record per CDR3 protein. The data show 200,000 to 300,000 distinct CDR3 sequences, 12% seen once. This receptor was taken from a human donor in good health (CMV status not recorded). Some clones in this sample may be carry-over from other donors' samples. The sample was PBMCs. V and J are TRBV7-3 and TRBJ2-5, with a weak D call TRBD2 (5 bases). Here the CDR3 reads CASSLEGQETQYF. CDR3 nucleotide sequence: TGTGCCAGCAGCTTAGAGGGCCAAGAGACCCAGTACTTC.